This passage covers 26 T cell receptor beta chains from one sample sequenced in a study of blood T cells in healthy people across ages. Sample-barcoded 5' priming and a J-beta primer mix drove a second PCR of roughly 7 to 11 cycles. TCRdb analysed the 5' RACE reads with MiXCR anew, one entry per CDR3 protein. The table shows hundreds of thousands of distinct CDR3 sequences, with 58% occurring only once. The source material was blood. These receptors were collected from a man between 60 and 75 years old in good health.

This clonotype was counted only a few times. The chain employs TRBV7-9 and TRBJ1-2, with no clear D. Per germline, CDR1 SEHNR and CDR2 FQNEAQ (reference sequence). Trimming took off 5 bases at V and 4 bases at J, with 5 bases between the two ends. This CDR3 contains 11 residues. The CDR3 reads CASSPLYGYTF. In DNA, the CDR3 is TGTGCCAGCAGCCCGCTCTATGGCTACACCTTC.

With respect to this clonotype: Just one base apart from a much larger clone, this may be a read error. The chain couples TRBV7-2 to TRBJ2-1; 12 bases are a match to TRBD2. With V trimmed by 0 bases and J by 4 bases, 4 bases remained unmatched. Germline V gene lookup returns CDR1 SGHTA and CDR2 FQGNSA. This CDR3 contains 17 residues. The CDR3 DNA reads TGTACCAGCAGCTTAGCGCCCCTAGCGGGGGGGTACAATGAGCAGTTCTTC. It yields the protein CTSSLAPLAGGYNEQFF.

J is TRBJ2-3 and V is TRBV6-5, with 7 bases aligning to TRBD1. Germline V gene lookup returns CDR1 MNHEY and CDR2 SVGAGI. V lost 2 bases, J lost 9 bases, and 5 bases stayed unmatched. The CDR3 is 13 residues long. CDR3 coding DNA: TGTGCCAGCAGTTACCGGCGACAGGGAACGCAGTATTTT. This translates into CASSYRRQGTQYF.

This sequence joins TRBV6-5 and TRBJ2-6; D might be TRBD2 (6 bases). The V gene lost 10 bases and the J gene lost 0 bases, with 13 bases spanning the gap. This CDR3 contains 15 residues. Per germline, CDR1 MNHEY and CDR2 SVGAGI. CDR3 residues: CATPVGSSGANVLTF. For the CDR3, the DNA is TGTGCCACTCCCGTCGGGAGCTCTGGGGCCAACGTCCTGACTTTC.

The chain links TRBV28 to TRBJ2-3, with 9 bases lining up with TRBD1. With 6 bases clipped from V and 4 bases from J, the junction kept 5 bases outside the gene matches. CDR3 length equals 14 residues. Germline V gives CDR1 MDHEN, CDR2 SYDVKM. The CDR3 sequence is CASRLDRGPDTQYF. CDR3 coding DNA: TGTGCCAGCAGGCTGGACAGGGGCCCAGATACGCAGTATTTT.

This clonotype was observed a few times. The rearrangement joins TRBV20-1 to TRBJ2-3; D is ambiguous. The ends were cut back, 5 bases at V and 0 bases at J, with 3 bases in the middle. This CDR3 is 11 amino acids long. The germline CDR1 and CDR2 sequences are DFQATT and SNEGSKA (reference sequence). CDR3 DNA sequence: TGCAGTGCTTATAGCACAGATACGCAGTATTTT. It is translated as CSAYSTDTQYF.

This clonotype was seen once. The junction shows a germline mismatch at one end, possibly a read error. The gene calls are TRBV20-1 and TRBJ1-1; D perhaps matches TRBD1 (5 bases). This CDR3 comprises 13 residues. Germline loops: CDR1 DFQATT, CDR2 SNEGSKA (reference sequence). The chain's CDR3 is CSATPGTGDEVFF. For the CDR3, the DNA is TGCAGTGCCACGCCCGGGACCGGAGATGAAGTTTTCTTT.

CDR3 coding DNA: TGTGCCAGCAACGGCAGATCGGGCGAGCAGTACTTC. It specifies CASNGRSGEQYF. This chain uses TRBV28 with TRBJ2-7; no reliable D call. V was shortened by 7 bases and J by 6 bases, with 13 bases between the two germline ends. Germline CDR1 reads MDHEN; CDR2 reads SYDVKM. The CDR3 is made up of 12 amino acids.

V gene TRBV2 combines with J gene TRBJ2-5; TRBD1 aligns across 7 bases. Trimming at V came to 3 bases and at J to 1 base, leaving 5 bases not matched to a gene. Germline CDR1 SNHLY, CDR2 FYNNEI. This CDR3 contains 15 residues. DNA for the CDR3: TGTGCCAGCAGTGACTTTGGGACAGCCCAAGAGACCCAGTACTTC. This encodes CASSDFGTAQETQYF.

The chain carries TRBV4-2 and TRBJ2-3, with D uncertain. The V and J ends lost 0 bases and 0 bases respectively, with 7 bases between them. CDR1 and CDR2 from the germline V gene are LGHNA and YNFKEQ. The CDR3 extends over 15 amino acids. CDR3 sequence: CASSQDATSTDTQYF. In DNA form, the CDR3 reads TGTGCCAGCAGCCAAGATGCCACCAGCACAGATACGCAGTATTTT.

The V call is TRBV5-1, the J call TRBJ2-5; possibly TRBD1 for D (5 bases). Matching the DNA end better, TRBJ2-7 makes the J call doubtful. Per germline, CDR1 SGHRS and CDR2 YFSETQ. The CDR3 loop spans 14 amino acids. CDR3 nucleotide sequence: TGCGCCAGCAGCTTGGAGGGGATTACCTACGAGCAGTACTTC. It translates to CASSLEGITYEQYF.

A few counts support this clonotype. The chain links TRBV7-9 to TRBJ2-6; 9 nucleotides align to TRBD1. This CDR3 is 17 amino acids long. Germline V gives CDR1 SEHNR, CDR2 FQNEAQ (reference sequence). The V segment lost 5 bases and the J segment 1 base; nucleotides outside the gene matches: 6. For the CDR3, the DNA is TGTGCCAGCAGCGTACAGGGGGCCGTATCTGGGGCCAACGTCCTGACTTTC. It codes for CASSVQGAVSGANVLTF. Using reference TRBV7-9 and TRBJ2-6 for the parts outside the CDR3, the full variable domain is DTGVSQNPRHKITKRGQNVTFRCDPISEHNRLYWYRQTLGQGPEFLTYFQNEAQLEKSRLLSDRFSAERPKGSFSTLEIQRTEQGDSAMYLCASSVQGAVSGANVLTFGAGSRLTVL.

The J gene is TRBJ2-1, the V gene TRBV20-1; a weak D match, TRBD2 (5 bases). Trimming took off 8 bases at V and 8 bases at J, with 19 bases between the two ends. This CDR3 is 13 amino acids long. From germline, CDR1 is DFQATT and CDR2 SNEGSKA (reference sequence). This CDR3 reads CSPQRSRWDEQFF. Here the CDR3 DNA reads TGCAGTCCTCAGCGGTCTAGGTGGGATGAGCAGTTCTTC.

The rearrangement links TRBV11-2 to TRBJ1-6; 8 nucleotides line up with TRBD1. CDR1 is SGHAT, CDR2 FQNNGV, per germline. The CDR3 extends over 13 amino acids. V dropped 5 bases and J dropped 14; count of bases not matched to a gene: 8. CDR3 loop: CASSAGQALTLHF. The CDR3 DNA follows: TGTGCCAGCAGCGCGGGACAGGCCTTAACCCTCCACTTT.

This clonotype has just a few counts. The chain is built from TRBV5-1 and TRBJ2-5, with TRBD1 matching 7 bases. The CDR3 runs to 14 residues. Trimming cost V 2 bases and J 3 bases; bases outside gene matches: 4. The V gene's germline CDR1 is SGHRS and CDR2 YFSETQ. CDR3 DNA sequence: TGCGCCAGCAGCTTCGACAGGGCCGAAGAGACCCAGTACTTC. It yields the protein CASSFDRAEETQYF.

In this sample, this clonotype turned up a few times. This chain uses TRBV2 with TRBJ2-4, with 10 bases fitting TRBD2. The V gene end was trimmed by 6 bases and the J gene end by 0 bases; junction bases not matched to a gene: 5. The CDR3 contains 16 residues. Germline assignment: CDR1 SNHLY and CDR2 FYNNEI. Written as DNA, the CDR3 is TGTGCCAGCAGCACAACTAGCGGGGTAGCCAAAAACATTCAGTACTTC. It codes for CASSTTSGVAKNIQYF.

There are a few counts of this clonotype. The chain combines TRBV7-2 with TRBJ2-3; 9 bases are shared with TRBD2. Trimming took 1 base from V and 2 from J; bases not matched to a gene: 1. Germline assignment: CDR1 SGHTA and CDR2 FQGNSA. The CDR3 is made up of 15 amino acids. The CDR3: CASSLVAGATDTQYF. The CDR3 DNA follows: TGTGCCAGCAGCTTAGTAGCGGGGGCCACAGATACGCAGTATTTT. The full variable domain, its missing parts supplied by reference TRBV7-2 and TRBJ2-3, is GAGVSQSPSNKVTEKGKDVELRCDPISGHTALYWYRQSLGQGLEFLIYFQGNSAPDKSGLPSDRFSAERTGGSVSTLTIQRTQQEDSAVYLCASSLVAGATDTQYFGPGTRLTVL.

This sequence joins TRBV6-5 and TRBJ2-3; the D gene is possibly TRBD2 (6 bases). The CDR3 covers 13 residues. Germline V gene sequence: CDR1 MNHEY, CDR2 SVGAGI. V lost 6 bases and J lost 2, with 9 bases in between. The CDR3 protein is CASRLAFTDTQYF. The CDR3 DNA follows: TGTGCCAGCAGACTAGCTTTCACAGATACGCAGTATTTT.

This clonotype was detected once. The chain links TRBV10-3 to TRBJ1-2; the D gene is possibly TRBD1 (5 bases). The CDR3 is 14 amino acids. V was cut by 9 bases and J by 8 bases, with 22 bases left in between. The germline V gene encodes CDR1 ENHRY and CDR2 SYGVKD. The CDR3 nucleotides are TGTGCCATTGACGACGGGCCGAGTGGGGGGGGCTACACCTTC. This gives the protein CAIDDGPSGGGYTF.

This clonotype has only a few counts. V usage is TRBV6-1 and J usage is TRBJ1-2; a possible D gene is TRBD1 (5 bases). V dropped 11 bases and J dropped 8 bases, with 21 bases sitting between them. Per the germline V gene, CDR1 is MNHNS and CDR2 is SASEGT. CDR3 length: 13 residues. The CDR3 bases are TGTGCCGGGTCTGGGACCCAAAGAGGGGGCTACACCTTC. Translation gives CAGSGTQRGGYTF.

V usage is TRBV24-1 and J usage is TRBJ1-2, with unresolved D. The CDR3 extends over 14 amino acids. From germline, CDR1 is KGHDR and CDR2 SFDVKD. With 3 bases removed from V and 1 base from J, the gap between germline ends came to 8 bases. In DNA form, the CDR3 reads TGTGCCACCAGTGATGAGGACGGTAACTATGGCTACACCTTC. Its translation: CATSDEDGNYGYTF.

This clonotype was seen more than once but under ten times. The CDR3 DNA sequence: TGTGCCAGCAGCTTAAGACAGGGGTATGGCTACACCTTC. It specifies CASSLRQGYGYTF. The rearrangement joins TRBV7-9 to TRBJ1-2; 8 bases fit TRBD1. The CDR3 loop spans 13 amino acids. J lost 5 bases, V lost 2 bases, and 1 base had no gene match. Germline values: CDR1 SEHNR, CDR2 FQNEAQ (reference sequence). Filled out from reference TRBV7-9 and TRBJ1-2, the complete variable domain reads DTGVSQNPRHKITKRGQNVTFRCDPISEHNRLYWYRQTLGQGPEFLTYFQNEAQLEKSRLLSDRFSAERPKGSFSTLEIQRTEQGDSAMYLCASSLRQGYGYTFGSGTRLTVV.

This clonotype was detected only a few times. The gene calls are TRBV25-1 and TRBJ2-3; D not certain. The CDR3 totals 17 residues. Trimming removed 6 bases at V and 4 bases at J, with 23 bases between. Looked up from germline, CDR1 is MGHDK and CDR2 is SYGVNS. The CDR3 nucleotides read TGTGCCAGCAGCCCCTCCCGGACCGCGCTAGGCCCAGATACGCAGTATTTT. Its protein is CASSPSRTALGPDTQYF.

The chain uses TRBV7-6 and TRBJ2-2; 8 nucleotides align to TRBD1. CDR1 and CDR2 (germline): SGHVS, FNYEAQ. The junction had 9 bases not matched to a gene; V was cut back by 5 bases and J by 4 bases. The CDR3 consists of 16 residues. In nucleotides, the CDR3 is TGTGCCAGCAGCCCTAACCAGGGGGCGGGCACCGGGGAGCTGTTTTTT. Its protein product is CASSPNQGAGTGELFF.

This clonotype was seen ten or more times. The rearrangement joins TRBV20-1 to TRBJ2-6; unclear D gene. The CDR3 is 13 amino acids. V lost 0 bases, J lost 0 bases, and 0 bases lay in between. In germline, CDR1 is DFQATT, CDR2 SNEGSKA (reference sequence). CDR3 DNA sequence: TGCAGTGCTAGAGACTCTGGGGCCAACGTCCTGACTTTC. Protein product: CSARDSGANVLTF.

This clonotype was counted ten times or more. V and J are TRBV4-1 and TRBJ2-7; D unclear. The germline V gene encodes CDR1 MGHRA and CDR2 YSYEKL. Trimming left V 1 base short and J 1 base short, with 5 bases between. This CDR3 has 13 residues. CDR3 in amino acids: CASSQGPSYEQYF. The CDR3, as DNA: TGCGCCAGCAGCCAAGGTCCGTCCTACGAGCAGTACTTC.